This T cell receptor (beta chain) originates from a study of regulatory T cells in long-lasting Graves disease. Findings and limits, study-wide: No thyroid tissue was studied; the work used peripheral blood only. Between persistent patients, about 2,500 public clonotypes were shared, exceeding the 900 to 1,000 shared between new patients.

According to the study, TCR beta libraries were built with iRepertoire HTBI primers and CDR3-region Arm-PCR. MiXCR was run by TCRdb on the multiplex PCR reads, yielding one entry per CDR3 protein. The table lists around 250,000 distinct CDR3 sequences, around 18% of them singletons. The CDR3 is made up of 12 amino acids. V lost 5 bases and J 6 bases, leaving 13 bases between the germline ends. CDR1 DFQATT and CDR2 SNEGSKA come from the germline V gene (reference sequence). This clonotype came up many times. As yet, its antigen is unknown. The time point here: newly diagnosed GD, antithyroid drugs for less than 3 months. Construction of the TCR library relied on RNA isolated from PBMCs. The data also belong to a second study, concerning T cells in Graves' hyperthyroidism and ophthalmopathy. This second study says: Peripheral blood also featured most of the thyroid clonotypes expanded above 0.001. A model of 13 V-J pairs discriminated ophthalmopathy from stable hyperthyroidism.

The gene calls are TRBV20-1 and TRBJ1-2; weak D call: TRBD1 (6 bases). Sequenced here: peripheral blood mononuclear cells (PBMCs), sampled at new diagnosis, from a patient treated with antithyroid drugs. This receptor was identified in a woman younger than 45 with Graves disease. CDR3 DNA sequence: TGCAGTGCTCCTGAGGGGGGGAATGGCTACACCTTC. It yields the protein CSAPEGGNGYTF.